The clone carrying this TCR beta chain has a count of ten or more. Its antigen remains unidentified. This CDR3 has 13 residues. CDR1 and CDR2 (germline): GTSNPN, SVGIG (reference sequence). The ends were cut back, 0 bases at V and 6 bases at J, with 11 bases in the middle. Template material for amplifying TCR beta CDR3 regions consisted of RNA transcripts. Using the HTBI primer set, a first-round RT-PCR was run on the TCR CDR3. TCRdb used MiXCR to reprocess the multiplex PCR reads, holding one entry per CDR3 protein. The data show 270,000 or so distinct CDR3 sequences, less than 30% seen once. This sample is part of a study of T cells in Graves' hyperthyroidism and ophthalmopathy. Study results and caveats: The model foresaw ophthalmopathy a median roughly 6 months prior to onset.

The diagnoses drew upon clinical symptoms, serum thyroxine and TRAb, thyroid ultrasound and orbital computed tomography. Source material: blood. The V call is TRBV30, the J call TRBJ1-1; D is unresolved. The clonotype was recovered from a man aged 40-49 years with Graves' hyperthyroidism that later progressed to Graves' ophthalmopathy. DNA of the CDR3: TGTGCCTGGAGTGTACCCCCGGTCGCTGAAGCTTTCTTT. Protein: CAWSVPPVAEAFF.